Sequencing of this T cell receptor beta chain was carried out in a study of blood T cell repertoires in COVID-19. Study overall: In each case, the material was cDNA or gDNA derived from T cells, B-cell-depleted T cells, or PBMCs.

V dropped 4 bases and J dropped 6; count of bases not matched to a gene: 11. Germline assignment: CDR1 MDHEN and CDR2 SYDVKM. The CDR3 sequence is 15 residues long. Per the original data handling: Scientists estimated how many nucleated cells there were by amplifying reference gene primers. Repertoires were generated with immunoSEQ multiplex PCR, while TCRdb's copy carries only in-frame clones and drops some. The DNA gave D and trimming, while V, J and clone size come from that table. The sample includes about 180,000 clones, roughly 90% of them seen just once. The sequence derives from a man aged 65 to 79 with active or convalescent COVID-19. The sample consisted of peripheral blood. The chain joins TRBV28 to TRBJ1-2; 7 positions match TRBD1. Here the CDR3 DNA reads TGTGCCAGCAGTTCACCGACAGGGAGTAATAATGGCTACACCTTC. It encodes CASSSPTGSNNGYTF.